Listed here are 30 T cell receptor beta chains from one sample, sequenced in a study of OX40 agonist ivuxolimab in advanced cancers. Profiling relied on immunoSEQ multiplex PCR, and the TCRdb table lists in-frame clones only, not all of them. The table has some 31,000 clones, around 80% seen once. Sequenced material: CD4+ or CD8+ T cells sorted from blood, taken in a trial of the OX40 agonist ivuxolimab. The receptors derive from an adult with an advanced solid tumor such as melanoma, head and neck, liver or kidney cancer.

The chain couples TRBV27 to TRBJ2-5, with 12 bases lining up with TRBD2. The V gene end was trimmed by 3 bases and the J gene end by 4 bases; junction bases not matched to a gene: 3. The germline V gene encodes CDR1 MNHEY and CDR2 SMNVEV (reference sequence). This CDR3 comprises 15 residues. Written as DNA, the CDR3 is TGTGCCAGCAGTTTTACTAGCGGGGGGTTAGAGACCCAGTACTTC. Its translation: CASSFTSGGLETQYF.

As concerns this clone: Its ends do not fully match the called genes, so a read error is possible. J is TRBJ2-7 and V is TRBV7-2; D unresolved. The CDR3 is 12 residues long. CDR1 and CDR2 (germline): SGHTA, FQGNSA. The CDR3 bases are TGTGCCGGCAGCTTTAGCATCCGCGAGCAGTACTTC. Translated, it gives CAGSFSIREQYF.

The chain couples TRBV7-2 to TRBJ2-5; D not certain. V gave up 2 bases and J gave up 5 bases, with 15 bases separating them. This CDR3 has 15 amino acids. Germline V gene lookup returns CDR1 SGHTA and CDR2 FQGNSA. The CDR3 DNA reads as TGTGCCAGCAGCTTAACGGCGGATTCGTATGAGACCCAGTACTTC. Translating gives CASSLTADSYETQYF.

V and J are TRBV11-2 and TRBJ1-6; D is perhaps TRBD1 (5 bases). CDR3 size: 16 residues. Deletions cut 4 bases from V and 7 bases from J, with 17 bases between. The V gene's germline CDR1 is SGHAT and CDR2 FQNNGV. The CDR3 loop is CASSWGRISSNSPLHF. The DNA of the CDR3 is TGTGCCAGCAGCTGGGGGAGGATTTCCTCGAATTCACCCCTCCACTTT.

The V and J genes are TRBV27 and TRBJ1-1; D is uncertain. The CDR3 covers 14 residues. Trimming removed 8 bases from V and 0 bases from J, with 13 bases in between. Germline CDR1 and CDR2: MNHEY and SMNVEV (reference sequence). CDR3 loop: CASSPQQMNTEAFF. The CDR3 bases are TGTGCCAGCTCCCCTCAACAGATGAACACTGAAGCTTTCTTT.

This rearrangement joins TRBV25-1 to TRBJ1-3, with D perhaps matching TRBD1 (6 bases). V was cut by 9 bases and J by 8 bases, with 17 bases left in between. The CDR3 contains 13 residues. The germline gives CDR1 MGHDK, CDR2 SYGVNS. Written as DNA, the CDR3 is TGTGCCAGTCAGGGGACCGGGGTGGACACCATATATTTT. Protein sequence: CASQGTGVDTIYF.

CDR3 sequence (DNA): TGTGCCAGCAGTGAAGCCGGTTCACCCCTCCACTTT. Protein: CASSEAGSPLHF. V is TRBV2 and J is TRBJ1-6; D is unresolved. The CDR3 runs 12 residues. CDR1 is SNHLY, CDR2 FYNNEI, per germline. V dropped 0 bases and J dropped 9 bases, with 3 bases sitting between them.

This clone was found once. This rearrangement joins TRBV5-6 to TRBJ2-5; D is possibly TRBD1 (6 bases). Germline-derived CDR1 and CDR2 are SGHDT and YYEEEE. V lost 7 bases, J lost 1 base, and 11 bases lay in between. This CDR3 comprises 13 residues. The CDR3, as DNA: TGTGCCAGCGGCAGGGGATCCCAAGAGACCCAGTACTTC. Translated: CASGRGSQETQYF.

The chain recombines TRBV11-2 with TRBJ1-5; D may be TRBD1 (5 bases). Germline assignment: CDR1 SGHAT and CDR2 FQNNGV. With 2 bases removed from V and 2 bases from J, the gap between germline ends came to 10 bases. This CDR3 has 15 residues. CDR3 residues: CASSLTGAGNQPQHF. The CDR3 DNA reads TGTGCCAGCAGCTTAACCGGGGCGGGCAATCAGCCCCAGCATTTT.

J is TRBJ1-1 and V is TRBV28; D gene uncertain. The CDR3 spans 12 residues. V lost 5 bases and J 8 bases, leaving 12 bases between the germline ends. Germline CDR1 MDHEN, CDR2 SYDVKM. The CDR3 nucleotides are TGTGCCAGCAGTAGGCTTCCCCCAGAAGCTTTCTTT. Protein product: CASSRLPPEAFF.

The V call is TRBV30, the J call TRBJ2-3; tentatively, D is TRBD2 (5 bases). The CDR3 is made up of 15 amino acids. Between the trimmed V and J ends, which lost 2 bases and 4 bases, there was a span of 16 bases. CDR1 and CDR2 (germline): GTSNPN, SVGIG (reference sequence). Here the CDR3 reads CAWSLSSSPADTQYF. CDR3 sequence (DNA): TGTGCCTGGAGTTTGTCTAGCTCCCCAGCAGATACGCAGTATTTT.

The rearrangement uses TRBV28 and TRBJ1-5; 7 nucleotides line up with TRBD1. V lost 7 bases and J lost 5; bases outside the gene matches: 11. The CDR3 is 15 amino acids. The germline V gene has CDR1 MDHEN and CDR2 SYDVKM. CDR3 sequence reads: CASISAGGGDQPQHF. The CDR3 DNA reads as TGTGCCAGCATCTCCGCGGGAGGGGGCGATCAGCCCCAGCATTTT. Full variable domain (remainder filled in from reference TRBV28 and TRBJ1-5): DVKVTQSSRYLVKRTGEKVFLECVQDMDHENMFWYRQDPGLGLRLIYFSYDVKMKEKGDIPEGYSVSREKKERFSLILESASTNQTSMYLCASISAGGGDQPQHFGDGTRLSIL.

The chain has TRBV14 and TRBJ1-6, with 11 bases lining up with TRBD1. V lost 5 bases, J lost 10 bases, and 7 bases stayed unmatched. Germline V gives CDR1 SGHDN, CDR2 FVKESK. The CDR3 has 15 amino acids. The CDR3 DNA reads TGTGCCAGCAGCACTTCCGGGACAGGGGGGTCACCCCTCCACTTT. It yields the protein CASSTSGTGGSPLHF.

The chain links TRBV5-1 to TRBJ1-1; D is uncertain. Trimming took off 0 bases at V and 0 bases at J, with 6 bases between the two ends. The length of the CDR3 is 14 residues. CDR1 is SGHRS and CDR2 is YFSETQ in the germline V gene. The CDR3 spells CASSLVGLNTEAFF. DNA for the CDR3: TGCGCCAGCAGCTTGGTGGGTCTGAACACTGAAGCTTTCTTT.

This sequence joins TRBV6-1 and TRBJ1-4; D is undetermined. Germline V CDR1 and CDR2: MNHNS, SASEGT. The CDR3 is 14 residues long. V was clipped by 4 bases and J by 0 bases, with 6 bases between them. The CDR3 nucleotides read TGTGCCAGCAGTGGCCCAGCAACTAATGAAAAACTGTTTTTT. Its protein is CASSGPATNEKLFF.

Details on this clone: This sample also contains other DNA sequences that code for the same CDR3. The chain combines TRBV5-6 with TRBJ1-1, with TRBD1 matching 8 bases. Germline CDR1 SGHDT, CDR2 YYEEEE. V gave up 4 bases and J gave up 1 base; unmatched junction bases: 3. The CDR3 sequence is 14 residues long. The CDR3 sequence: CASSGTGGNTEAFF. CDR3 coding DNA: TGTGCCAGCAGCGGAACAGGGGGGAACACTGAAGCTTTCTTT.

By share, this clone ranks as large. The chain combines TRBV19 with TRBJ2-2; TRBD1 might be the D (6 bases). The CDR3 length is 13 residues. Trimming pared 6 bases from V and 1 base from J, leaving 6 bases between. The germline V gene has CDR1 LNHDA and CDR2 SQIVND (reference sequence). CDR3 DNA sequence: TGTGCCAGTAGGGGACAGAACACCGGGGAGCTGTTTTTT. Protein product: CASRGQNTGELFF.

The rearrangement links TRBV10-3 to TRBJ2-7; 8 bases align to TRBD1. V lost 11 bases to trimming and J lost 4 bases; unmatched junction nucleotides: 7. Germline V gene sequence: CDR1 ENHRY, CDR2 SYGVKD. The CDR3 extends over 12 amino acids. CDR3: CAASGQGYEQYF. The CDR3 nucleotides are TGTGCCGCCTCCGGACAGGGATACGAGCAGTACTTC.

The chain carries TRBV28 and TRBJ1-2; no reliable D call. V was trimmed by 3 bases and J by 2 bases, leaving 13 bases between them. Per the germline V gene, CDR1 is MDHEN and CDR2 is SYDVKM. This CDR3 contains 15 residues. CDR3 in amino acids: CASSFYYELNYGYTF. The CDR3 bases are TGTGCCAGCAGTTTTTACTACGAGTTAAACTATGGCTACACCTTC.

The V and J genes are TRBV5-4 and TRBJ2-5; weak D call: TRBD2 (6 bases). Trimming left V 4 bases short and J 6 bases short, with 22 bases between. Germline-derived CDR1 and CDR2 are SGHNT and YYREEE (reference sequence). This CDR3 region has 16 residues. The CDR3: CASSPDGGGQGKTQYF. Here the CDR3 DNA reads TGTGCCAGCAGCCCTGATGGGGGAGGCCAGGGAAAGACCCAGTACTTC.

V gene TRBV19 combines with J gene TRBJ1-5, with D perhaps TRBD1 (5 bases). Germline V gene lookup returns CDR1 LNHDA and CDR2 SQIVND (reference sequence). The CDR3 totals 16 residues. Trimming took 5 bases from V and 7 from J, leaving 21 bases between them. The CDR3 protein is CASSPRDAGWGQPQHF. In DNA form, the CDR3 reads TGTGCCAGTAGTCCCCGGGACGCAGGGTGGGGGCAGCCCCAGCATTTT.

A remark on this clone: A read error may account for a junction end that differs from germline. The rearrangement joins TRBV7-7 to TRBJ2-3, with D perhaps TRBD1 (5 bases). In germline, CDR1 is SSHAT, CDR2 FNYEAQ (reference sequence). The CDR3 has 15 amino acids. CDR3 DNA: TGTGCTAGCAGCCTGCAGGGATCGAAGTCAGATACGCAGTATTTT. Residues: CASSLQGSKSDTQYF.

The chain couples TRBV4-1 to TRBJ1-2; 11 bases are shared with TRBD1. Trimming at V came to 2 bases and at J to 3 bases, leaving 20 bases not matched to a gene. The CDR3 spans 21 residues. Germline CDR1 and CDR2: MGHRA and YSYEKL. CDR3 in amino acids: CASSQQQNRTGGRGTHYGYTF. The CDR3 bases are TGCGCCAGCAGCCAACAGCAAAATAGGACAGGGGGCCGGGGAACTCACTATGGCTACACCTTC.

The CDR3 DNA is TGTGCCAGCAGCTTATGGGGGAAATCAGCCAAAAACATTCAGTACTTC. Translated, it gives CASSLWGKSAKNIQYF. The J gene is TRBJ2-4, the V gene TRBV5-4; the D call may be TRBD1 or TRBD2 (5 bases each). Trimming removed 2 bases at V and 0 bases at J, with 12 bases between. Germline values: CDR1 SGHNT, CDR2 YYREEE (reference sequence). The CDR3 runs 16 residues.

The CDR3 loop reads CASSSRTEDNEQFF. The CDR3 region has the DNA TGTGCCAGCAGCTCCCGGACAGAAGACAATGAGCAGTTCTTC. The chain uses TRBV7-9 and TRBJ2-1, with D tentatively TRBD1 (6 bases). The CDR3 sequence is 14 residues long. Germline V lookup: CDR1 SEHNR, CDR2 FQNEAQ (reference sequence). V was shortened by 4 bases and J by 5 bases, with 12 bases between the two germline ends.

V is TRBV12-1 and J is TRBJ2-7; TRBD2, the table's D call, was not compared with the DNA. TRBV12-1 is classified as a pseudogene. This CDR3 has 12 amino acids. The CDR3 loop reads CAAPPGGHEQYF. The CDR3 DNA sequence: TGTGCCGCGCCCCCGGGGGGCCACGAGCAGTACTTC.

The chain employs TRBV6-6 and TRBJ2-1; D ambiguous. Trimming stripped 0 bases from V and 3 bases from J, with 6 bases between. The CDR3 is made up of 14 amino acids. Germline loops: CDR1 MNHNY, CDR2 SVGAGI (reference sequence). CDR3 amino acids: CASSYSAVYNEQFF. The CDR3 coding sequence is TGTGCCAGCAGTTACTCGGCCGTCTACAATGAGCAGTTCTTC.

Comments on this clone: The junction differs from germline at one of its ends, possibly a read error. The chain employs TRBV2 and TRBJ2-2; D is ambiguous. CDR1 is SNHLY, CDR2 FYNNEI, per germline. The CDR3 runs to 15 residues. The CDR3: CASSKATANTGELFF. The CDR3 DNA sequence: TGTGCCAGCAGTAAAGCCACAGCGAACACCGGGGAGCTGTTTTTT. The variable domain in full, with the rest retrieved from reference TRBV2 and TRBJ2-2, is EPEVTQTPSHQVTQMGQEVILRCVPISNHLYFYWYRQILGQKVEFLVSFYNNEISEKSEIFDDQFSVERPDGSNFTLKIRSTKLEDSAMYFCASSKATANTGELFFGEGSRLTVL.

The chain has TRBV28 and TRBJ2-1; 7 nucleotides line up with TRBD2. V dropped 7 bases and J dropped 4; count of bases not matched to a gene: 10. The CDR3 spans 15 residues. From germline, CDR1 is MDHEN and CDR2 SYDVKM. The CDR3 is CASIRSGGFYNEQFF. The CDR3 region has the DNA TGTGCCAGCATCAGGTCCGGGGGGTTTTACAATGAGCAGTTCTTC.

This clone was seen a few times. CDR3: CASSNGIFIGTSGANVLTF. The CDR3 DNA sequence: TGTGCCAGTAGTAACGGAATTTTTATCGGGACATCGGGGGCCAACGTCCTGACTTTC. V is TRBV19 and J is TRBJ2-6; a weak D match, TRBD1 (6 bases). This CDR3 has 19 amino acids. The germline V gene has CDR1 LNHDA and CDR2 SQIVND (reference sequence). Trimming took off 4 bases at V and 4 bases at J, with 23 bases between the two ends.